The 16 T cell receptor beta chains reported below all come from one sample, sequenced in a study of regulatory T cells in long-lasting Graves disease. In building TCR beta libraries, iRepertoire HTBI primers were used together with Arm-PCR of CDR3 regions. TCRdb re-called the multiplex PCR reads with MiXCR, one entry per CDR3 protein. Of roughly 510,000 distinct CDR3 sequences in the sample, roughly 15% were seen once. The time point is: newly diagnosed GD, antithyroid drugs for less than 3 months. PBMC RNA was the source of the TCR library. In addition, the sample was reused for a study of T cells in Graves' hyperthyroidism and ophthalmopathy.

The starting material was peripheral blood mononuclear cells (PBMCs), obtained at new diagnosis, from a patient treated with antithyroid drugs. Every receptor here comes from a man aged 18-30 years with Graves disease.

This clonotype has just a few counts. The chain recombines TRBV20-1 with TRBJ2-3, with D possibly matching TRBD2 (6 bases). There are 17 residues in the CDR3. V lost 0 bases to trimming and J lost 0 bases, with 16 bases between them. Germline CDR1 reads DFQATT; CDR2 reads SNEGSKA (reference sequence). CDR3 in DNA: TGCAGTGCTAGAGATGGTACGACGGGACTTAGCACAGATACGCAGTATTTT. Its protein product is CSARDGTTGLSTDTQYF.

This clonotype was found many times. CDR3 residues: CASSVGTYTDTQYF. The CDR3 DNA sequence: TGCGCCAGCAGCGTCGGGACTTACACAGATACGCAGTATTTT. The chain carries TRBV5-1 and TRBJ2-3, with D possibly matching TRBD2 (6 bases). This CDR3 comprises 14 residues. Germline CDR1 and CDR2: SGHRS and YFSETQ. Deletions cut 4 bases from V and 2 bases from J, with 11 bases between.

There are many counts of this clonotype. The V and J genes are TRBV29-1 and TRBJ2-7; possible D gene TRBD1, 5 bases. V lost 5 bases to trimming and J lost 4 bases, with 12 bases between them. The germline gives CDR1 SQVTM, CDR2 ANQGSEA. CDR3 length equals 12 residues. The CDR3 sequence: CSVCREGYEQYF. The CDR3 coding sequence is TGCAGCGTTTGCAGGGAAGGTTACGAGCAGTACTTC.

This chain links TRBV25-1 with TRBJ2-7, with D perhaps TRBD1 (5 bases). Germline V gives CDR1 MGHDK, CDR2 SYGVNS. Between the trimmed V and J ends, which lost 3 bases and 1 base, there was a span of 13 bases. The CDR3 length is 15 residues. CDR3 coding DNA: TGTGCCAGCAGTGAGGCAGGGAAAATGTCCTACGAGCAGTACTTC. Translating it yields CASSEAGKMSYEQYF.

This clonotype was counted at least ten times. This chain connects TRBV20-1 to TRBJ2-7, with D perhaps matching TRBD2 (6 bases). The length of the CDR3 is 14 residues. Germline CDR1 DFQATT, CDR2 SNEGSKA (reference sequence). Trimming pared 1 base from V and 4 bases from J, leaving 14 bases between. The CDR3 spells CSARGGTLVYEQYF. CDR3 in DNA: TGCAGTGCTAGAGGGGGGACTTTAGTTTACGAGCAGTACTTC.

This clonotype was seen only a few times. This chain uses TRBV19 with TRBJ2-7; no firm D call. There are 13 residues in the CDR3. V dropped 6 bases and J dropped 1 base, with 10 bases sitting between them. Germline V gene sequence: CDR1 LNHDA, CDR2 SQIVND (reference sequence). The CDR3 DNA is TGTGCCAGTAGCGTCAGGTATTCCTACGAGCAGTACTTC. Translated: CASSVRYSYEQYF.

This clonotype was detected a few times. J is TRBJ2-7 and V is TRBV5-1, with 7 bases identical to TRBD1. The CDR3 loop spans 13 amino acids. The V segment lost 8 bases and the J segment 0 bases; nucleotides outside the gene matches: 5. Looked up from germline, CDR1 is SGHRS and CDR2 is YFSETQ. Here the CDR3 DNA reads TGCGCCAGTAGAGGACAGGCCTCCTACGAGCAGTACTTC. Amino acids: CASRGQASYEQYF. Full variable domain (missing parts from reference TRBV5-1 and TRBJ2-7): KAGVTQTPRYLIKTRGQQVTLSCSPISGHRSVSWYQQTPGQGLQFLFEYFSETQRNKGNFPGRFSGRQFSNSRSEMNVSTLELGDSALYLCASRGQASYEQYFGPGTRLTVT.

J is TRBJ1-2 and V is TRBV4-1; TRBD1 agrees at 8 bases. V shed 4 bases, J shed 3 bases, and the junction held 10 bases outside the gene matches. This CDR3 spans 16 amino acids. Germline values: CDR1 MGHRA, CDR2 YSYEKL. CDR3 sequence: CASSRGGQGLYYGYTF. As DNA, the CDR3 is TGCGCCAGCAGCCGGGGAGGACAGGGCCTTTACTATGGCTACACCTTC.

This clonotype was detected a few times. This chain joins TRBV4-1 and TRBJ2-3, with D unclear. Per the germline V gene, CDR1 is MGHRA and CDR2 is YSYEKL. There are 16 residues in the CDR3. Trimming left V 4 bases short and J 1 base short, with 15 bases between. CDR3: CASSLTGTRGTDTQYF. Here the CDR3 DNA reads TGCGCCAGCAGCCTAACCGGAACCCGGGGCACAGATACGCAGTATTTT.

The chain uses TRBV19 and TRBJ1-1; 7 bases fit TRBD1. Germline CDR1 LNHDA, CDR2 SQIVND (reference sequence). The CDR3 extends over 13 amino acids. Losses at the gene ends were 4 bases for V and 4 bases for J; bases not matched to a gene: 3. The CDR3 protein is CASSKQGSTEAFF. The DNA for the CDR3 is TGTGCCAGTAGTAAACAGGGGAGCACTGAAGCTTTCTTT.

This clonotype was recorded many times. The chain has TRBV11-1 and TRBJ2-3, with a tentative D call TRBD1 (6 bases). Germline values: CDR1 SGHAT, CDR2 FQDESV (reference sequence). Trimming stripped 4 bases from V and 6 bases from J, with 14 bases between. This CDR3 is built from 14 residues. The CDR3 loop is CASSSVVQGDTQYF. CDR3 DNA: TGTGCCAGCAGCTCCGTAGTCCAGGGGGATACGCAGTATTTT. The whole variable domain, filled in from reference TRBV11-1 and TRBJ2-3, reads EAEVAQSPRYKITEKSQAVAFWCDPISGHATLYWYRQILGQGPELLVQFQDESVVDDSQLPKDRFSAERLKGVDSTLKIQPAELGDSAMYLCASSSVVQGDTQYFGPGTRLTVL.

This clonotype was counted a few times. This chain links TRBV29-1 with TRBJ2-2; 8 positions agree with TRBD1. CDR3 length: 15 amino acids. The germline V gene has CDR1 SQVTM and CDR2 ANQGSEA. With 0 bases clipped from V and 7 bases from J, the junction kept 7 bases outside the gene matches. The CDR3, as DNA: TGCAGCGTTGAAGATCAGGGACAGGAGGACGGGGAGCTGTTTTTT. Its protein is CSVEDQGQEDGELFF.

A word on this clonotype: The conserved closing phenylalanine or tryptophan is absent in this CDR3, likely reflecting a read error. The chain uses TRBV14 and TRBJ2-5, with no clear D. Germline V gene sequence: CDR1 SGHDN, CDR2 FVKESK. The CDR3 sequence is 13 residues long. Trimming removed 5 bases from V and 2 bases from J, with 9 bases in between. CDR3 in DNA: TGTGCCAGCAGCGTTTGGGGACAAGAGACCCAGTACCTC. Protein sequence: CASSVWGQETQYL.

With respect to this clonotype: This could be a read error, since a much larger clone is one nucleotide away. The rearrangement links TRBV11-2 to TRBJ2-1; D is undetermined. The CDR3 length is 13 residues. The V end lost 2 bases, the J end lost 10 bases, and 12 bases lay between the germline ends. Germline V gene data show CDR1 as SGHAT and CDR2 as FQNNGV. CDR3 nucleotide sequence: TGTGCCAGCAGCTTACCCCCGTCCTACGAGCAGTTCTTC. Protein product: CASSLPPSYEQFF.

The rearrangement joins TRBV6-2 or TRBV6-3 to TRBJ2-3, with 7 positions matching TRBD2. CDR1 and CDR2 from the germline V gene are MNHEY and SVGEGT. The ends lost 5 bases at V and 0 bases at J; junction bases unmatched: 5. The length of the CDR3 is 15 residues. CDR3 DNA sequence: TGTGCCAGCAGTCCACCGGGACTAAGCACAGATACGCAGTATTTT. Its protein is CASSPPGLSTDTQYF.

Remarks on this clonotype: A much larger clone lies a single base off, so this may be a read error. The CDR3 is CASRGPYRGGYTF. CDR3 bases: TGTGCCAGCAGGGGACCTTACAGGGGAGGCTACACCTTC. The V gene is TRBV12-3 or TRBV12-4, the J gene TRBJ1-2, with TRBD1 matching over 7 bases. The CDR3 is made up of 13 amino acids. V shed 6 bases, J shed 8 bases, and the junction held 9 bases outside the gene matches.